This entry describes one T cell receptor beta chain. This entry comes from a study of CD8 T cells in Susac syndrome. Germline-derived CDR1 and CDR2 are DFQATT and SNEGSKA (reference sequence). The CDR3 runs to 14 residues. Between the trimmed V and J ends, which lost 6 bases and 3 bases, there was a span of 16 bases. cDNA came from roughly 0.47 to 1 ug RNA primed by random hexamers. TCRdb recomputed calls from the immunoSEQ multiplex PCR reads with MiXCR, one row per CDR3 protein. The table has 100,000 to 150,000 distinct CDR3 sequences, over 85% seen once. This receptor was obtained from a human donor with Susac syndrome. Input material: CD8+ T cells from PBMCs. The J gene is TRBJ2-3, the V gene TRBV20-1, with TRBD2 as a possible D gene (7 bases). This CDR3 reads CSAPGQRETDTQYF. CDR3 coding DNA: TGCAGTGCCCCTGGACAGCGGGAAACAGATACGCAGTATTTT.